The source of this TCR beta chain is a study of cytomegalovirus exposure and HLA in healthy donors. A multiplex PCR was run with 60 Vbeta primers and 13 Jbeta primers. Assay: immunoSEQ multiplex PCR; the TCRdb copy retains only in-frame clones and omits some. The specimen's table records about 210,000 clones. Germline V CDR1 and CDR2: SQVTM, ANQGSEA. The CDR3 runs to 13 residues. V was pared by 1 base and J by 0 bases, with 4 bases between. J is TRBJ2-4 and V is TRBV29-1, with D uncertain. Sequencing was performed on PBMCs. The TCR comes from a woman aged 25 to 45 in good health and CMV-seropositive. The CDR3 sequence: CSVEGRAKNIQYF. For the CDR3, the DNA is TGCAGCGTTGAAGGTCGAGCCAAAAACATTCAGTACTTC.